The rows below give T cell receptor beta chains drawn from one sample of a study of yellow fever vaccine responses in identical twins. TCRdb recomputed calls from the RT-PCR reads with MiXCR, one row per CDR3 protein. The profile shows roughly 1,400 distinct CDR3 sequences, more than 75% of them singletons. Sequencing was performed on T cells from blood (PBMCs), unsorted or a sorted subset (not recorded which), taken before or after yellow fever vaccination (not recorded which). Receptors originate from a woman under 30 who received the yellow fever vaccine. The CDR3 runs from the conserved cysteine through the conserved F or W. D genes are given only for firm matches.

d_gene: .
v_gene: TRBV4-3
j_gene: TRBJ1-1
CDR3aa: CASSQVAQMNTEAFF
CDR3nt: TGCGCCAGCAGCCAAGTCGCACAGATGAACACTGAAGCTTTCTTT

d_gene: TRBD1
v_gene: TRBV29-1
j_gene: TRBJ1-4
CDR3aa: CSVLGQGVEKLFF
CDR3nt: TGCAGCGTGCTGGGACAGGGAGTTGAAAAACTGTTTTTT

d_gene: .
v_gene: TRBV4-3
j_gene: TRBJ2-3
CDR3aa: CASSQDHAGETDTQYF
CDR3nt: TGCGCCAGCAGCCAAGATCATGCAGGAGAGACAGATACGCAGTATTTT

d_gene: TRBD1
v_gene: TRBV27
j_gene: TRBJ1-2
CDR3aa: CASSPWDRVDYGYTF
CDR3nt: TGTGCCAGCAGTCCTTGGGACAGGGTGGACTATGGCTACACCTTC

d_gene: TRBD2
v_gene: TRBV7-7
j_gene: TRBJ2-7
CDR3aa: CASSPSTSAASYEQYF
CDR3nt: TGTGCTAGCAGCCCAAGTACTAGCGCAGCCTCCTACGAGCAGTACTTC

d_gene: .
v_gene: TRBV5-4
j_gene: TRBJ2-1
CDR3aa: CASSLSVREQFF
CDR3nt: TGTGCCAGCAGCTTGTCGGTCCGGGAGCAGTTCTTC

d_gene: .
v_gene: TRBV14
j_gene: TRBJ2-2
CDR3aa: CASSQELFGELFF
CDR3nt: TGTGCCAGCAGCCAAGAACTATTCGGGGAGCTGTTTTTT

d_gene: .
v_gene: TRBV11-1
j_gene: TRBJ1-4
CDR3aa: CASSLPAGNNEKLFF
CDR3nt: TGTGCCAGCAGCTTACCTGCAGGGAATAATGAAAAACTGTTTTTT

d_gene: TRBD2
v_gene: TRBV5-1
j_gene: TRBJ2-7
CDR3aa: CASSLGLAVNSYEQYF
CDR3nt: TGCGCCAGCAGCTTGGGACTAGCGGTTAATTCCTACGAGCAGTACTTC

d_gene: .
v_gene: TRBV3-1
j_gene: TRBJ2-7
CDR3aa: CASSQDLGEQYF
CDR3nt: TGTGCCAGCAGCCAAGATTTGGGCGAGCAGTACTTC

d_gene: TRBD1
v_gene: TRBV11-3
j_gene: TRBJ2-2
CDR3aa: CASSYRQGMNTGELFF
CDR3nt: TGTGCCAGCAGCTACCGACAGGGTATGAACACCGGGGAGCTGTTTTTT

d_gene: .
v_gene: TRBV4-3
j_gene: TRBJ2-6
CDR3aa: CASSQDSQAGANVLTF
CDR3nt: TGCGCCAGCAGCCAAGATTCTCAAGCTGGGGCCAACGTCCTGACTTTC

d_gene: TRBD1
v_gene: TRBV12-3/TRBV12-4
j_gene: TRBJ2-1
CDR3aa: CASSPTGGSYNEQFF
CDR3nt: TGTGCCAGCAGTCCCACAGGGGGCTCCTACAATGAGCAGTTCTTC

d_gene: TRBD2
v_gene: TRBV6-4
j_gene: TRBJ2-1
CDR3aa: CASSDSPSGSVDEQFF
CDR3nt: TGTGCCAGCAGTGACTCGCCTAGCGGGAGTGTGGATGAGCAGTTCTTC

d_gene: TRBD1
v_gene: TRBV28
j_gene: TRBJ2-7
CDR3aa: CASSWGQGVNEQYF
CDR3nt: TGTGCCAGCAGTTGGGGACAGGGGGTAAACGAGCAGTACTTC

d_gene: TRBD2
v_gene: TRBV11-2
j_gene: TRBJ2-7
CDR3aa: CASSSERTSGEQYF
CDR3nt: TGTGCCAGCAGCTCAGAACGGACTAGCGGCGAGCAGTACTTC

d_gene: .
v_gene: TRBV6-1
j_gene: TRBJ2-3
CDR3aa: CASSLYRQSTDTQYF
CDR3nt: TGTGCCAGCAGCCTTTATCGACAGAGCACAGATACGCAGTATTTT